This TCR beta chain originates from a study of shared clonotypes between healthy human individuals. V lost 3 bases to trimming and J lost 2 bases, with 12 bases between them. There are 15 residues in the CDR3. Germline CDR1 is WNHNN and CDR2 is SYGVQD (reference sequence). It was roughly 210 ng DNA, approximately 30,000 T cell genomes, that sorted-subset replicate PCRs used. Sequenced by immunoSEQ multiplex PCR; TCRdb stores in-frame clones only, minus some. The table records millions of clones, about 95% of them present only once. CD8 cells regarded as naive lacked CD45RO, were positively chosen for CCR7, and omitted terminally differentiated effector memory CD45RA+ cells. Study findings and constraints: Generally, naive subsets came out with larger estimated richness than memory subsets.

A remark on this clone: Its antigen is unknown.

Sequenced material: naive CD8+ T cells sorted from blood. The rearrangement uses TRBV10-1 and TRBJ2-3; D ambiguous. The clonotype was recovered from a man aged 18-30 years in good health. DNA of the CDR3: TGCGCCAGCAGTGATTTCGGCGATAACACAGATACGCAGTATTTT. The encoded protein is CASSDFGDNTDTQYF.